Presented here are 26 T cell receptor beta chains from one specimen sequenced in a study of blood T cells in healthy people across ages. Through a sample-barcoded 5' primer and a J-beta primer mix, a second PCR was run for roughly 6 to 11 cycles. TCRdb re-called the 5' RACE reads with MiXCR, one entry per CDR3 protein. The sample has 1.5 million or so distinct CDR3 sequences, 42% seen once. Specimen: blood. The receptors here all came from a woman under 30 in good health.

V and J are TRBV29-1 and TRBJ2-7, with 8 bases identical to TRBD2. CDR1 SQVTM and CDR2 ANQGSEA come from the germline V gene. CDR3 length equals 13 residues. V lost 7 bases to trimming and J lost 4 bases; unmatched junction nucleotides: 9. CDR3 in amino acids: CSAHGGERYEQYF. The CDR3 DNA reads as TGCAGCGCCCACGGGGGGGAACGGTACGAGCAGTACTTC.

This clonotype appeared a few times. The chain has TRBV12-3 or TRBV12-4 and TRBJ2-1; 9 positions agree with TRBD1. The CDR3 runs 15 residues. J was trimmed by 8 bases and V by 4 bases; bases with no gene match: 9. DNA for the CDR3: TGTGCCAGCAGTTACCGGGACAGGGCTAGGGATGAGCAGTTCTTC. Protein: CASSYRDRARDEQFF.

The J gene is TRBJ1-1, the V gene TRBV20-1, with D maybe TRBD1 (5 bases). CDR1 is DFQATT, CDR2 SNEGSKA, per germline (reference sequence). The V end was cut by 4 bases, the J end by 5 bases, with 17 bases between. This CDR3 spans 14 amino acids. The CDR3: CSAKSRAGRTEAFF. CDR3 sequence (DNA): TGCAGTGCTAAAAGCAGGGCTGGGAGAACTGAAGCTTTCTTT.

CDR3 in DNA: TGCAGCGCCTGGACTAGCGGGGGCCACAATGAGCAGTTCTTC. It specifies CSAWTSGGHNEQFF. The V call is TRBV29-1, the J call TRBJ2-1; TRBD2 matches 13 bases. Unmatched junction bases numbered 5, after V lost 7 bases and J lost 5 bases. Germline V lookup: CDR1 SQVTM, CDR2 ANQGSEA. This CDR3 spans 14 amino acids.

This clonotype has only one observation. The CDR3 region is CSARPPTTTTYNEQYF. The CDR3 nucleotides read TGCAGTGCTAGACCCCCCACTACTACTACTTACAATGAGCAGTACTTC. The V gene is TRBV20-1, the J gene TRBJ2-7, with no clear D. The germline gives CDR1 DFQATT, CDR2 SNEGSKA (reference sequence). V was pared by 2 bases and J by 7 bases, with 24 bases between. The CDR3 is 16 amino acids.

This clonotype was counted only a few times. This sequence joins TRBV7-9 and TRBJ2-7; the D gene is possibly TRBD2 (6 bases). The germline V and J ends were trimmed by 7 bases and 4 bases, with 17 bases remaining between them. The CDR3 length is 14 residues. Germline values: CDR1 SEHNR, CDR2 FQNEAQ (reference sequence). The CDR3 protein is CASTRKGGTYEQYF. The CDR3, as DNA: TGTGCCAGCACCAGGAAGGGCGGGACGTACGAGCAGTACTTC. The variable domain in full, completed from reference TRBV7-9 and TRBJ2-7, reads DTGVSQNPRHKITKRGQNVTFRCDPISEHNRLYWYRQTLGQGPEFLTYFQNEAQLEKSRLLSDRFSAERPKGSFSTLEIQRTEQGDSAMYLCASTRKGGTYEQYFGPGTRLTVT.

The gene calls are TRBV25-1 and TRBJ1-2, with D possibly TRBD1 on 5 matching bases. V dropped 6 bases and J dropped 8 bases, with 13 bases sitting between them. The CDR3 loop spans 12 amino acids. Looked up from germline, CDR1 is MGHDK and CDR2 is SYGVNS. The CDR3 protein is CASSYQGAGYTF. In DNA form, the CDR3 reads TGTGCCAGCAGCTACCAGGGTGCGGGCTACACCTTC.

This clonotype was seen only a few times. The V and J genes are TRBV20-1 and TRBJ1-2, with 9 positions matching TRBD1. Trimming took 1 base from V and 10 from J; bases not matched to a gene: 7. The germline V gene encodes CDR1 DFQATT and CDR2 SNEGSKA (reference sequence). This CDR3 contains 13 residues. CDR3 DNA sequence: TGCAGTGCTAGAGGTCGGGGACAGGGATACTACACCTTC. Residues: CSARGRGQGYYTF.

Here the CDR3 DNA reads TGTGCCAGCAGAACCTGGGATTCACCCCTCCACTTT. It codes for CASRTWDSPLHF. The chain links TRBV6-2 or TRBV6-3 to TRBJ1-6; no clear D gene. This CDR3 spans 12 amino acids. Trimming cost V 6 bases and J 8 bases, with 8 bases left between them. In germline, CDR1 is MNHEY, CDR2 SVGEGT.

CDR3 loop: CASSQDTRTGAGSPLHF. The CDR3 DNA follows: TGCGCCAGCAGCCAAGATACGAGGACAGGGGCTGGTTCACCCCTCCACTTT. J is TRBJ1-6 and V is TRBV4-3, with 9 bases lining up with TRBD1. The trim removed 0 bases at V and 9 bases at J, leaving 9 bases unmatched. Germline assignment: CDR1 LGHNA and CDR2 YSLEER. The CDR3 sequence is 17 residues long.

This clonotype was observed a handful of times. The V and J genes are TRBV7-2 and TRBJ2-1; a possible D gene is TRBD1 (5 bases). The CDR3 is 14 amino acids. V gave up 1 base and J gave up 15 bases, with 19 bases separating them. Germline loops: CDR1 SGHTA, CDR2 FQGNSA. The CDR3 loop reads CASSLVGLGDVGFF. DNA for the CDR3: TGTGCCAGCAGCTTAGTGGGGCTCGGCGATGTGGGGTTCTTC.

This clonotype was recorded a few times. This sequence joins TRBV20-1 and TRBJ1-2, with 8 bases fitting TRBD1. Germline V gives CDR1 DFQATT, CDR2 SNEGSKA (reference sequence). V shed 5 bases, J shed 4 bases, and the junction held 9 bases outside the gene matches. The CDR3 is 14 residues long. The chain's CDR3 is CSARYRGGVYGYTF. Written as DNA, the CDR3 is TGCAGTGCTCGCTACAGGGGGGGAGTCTATGGCTACACCTTC.

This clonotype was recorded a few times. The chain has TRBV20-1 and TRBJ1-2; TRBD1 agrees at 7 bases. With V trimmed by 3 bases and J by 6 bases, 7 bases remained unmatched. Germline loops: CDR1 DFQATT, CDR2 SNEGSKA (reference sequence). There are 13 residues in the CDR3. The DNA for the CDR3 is TGCAGTGCTAGCGTTGACAGGGCTCATGGCTACACCTTC. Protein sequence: CSASVDRAHGYTF.

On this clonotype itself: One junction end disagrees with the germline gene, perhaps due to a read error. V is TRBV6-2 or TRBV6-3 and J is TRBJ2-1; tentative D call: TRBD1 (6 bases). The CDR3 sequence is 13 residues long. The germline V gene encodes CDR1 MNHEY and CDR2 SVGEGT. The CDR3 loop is CTSKNRDYNEQFF. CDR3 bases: TGTACCAGCAAAAACAGGGACTACAATGAGCAGTTCTTC.

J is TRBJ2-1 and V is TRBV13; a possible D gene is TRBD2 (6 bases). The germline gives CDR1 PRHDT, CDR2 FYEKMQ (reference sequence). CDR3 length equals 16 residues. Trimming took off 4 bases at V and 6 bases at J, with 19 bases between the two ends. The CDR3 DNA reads TGTGCCAGCAGCTCAAGGTTGGCTAGCGCCTCCAATGAGCAGTTCTTC. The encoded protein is CASSSRLASASNEQFF.

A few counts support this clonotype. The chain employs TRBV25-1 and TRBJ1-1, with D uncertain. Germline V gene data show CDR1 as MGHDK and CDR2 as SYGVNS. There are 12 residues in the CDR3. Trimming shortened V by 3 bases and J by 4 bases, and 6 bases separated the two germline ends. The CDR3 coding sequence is TGTGCCAGCAGTGAGGAGGGCACTGAAGCTTTCTTT. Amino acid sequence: CASSEEGTEAFF.

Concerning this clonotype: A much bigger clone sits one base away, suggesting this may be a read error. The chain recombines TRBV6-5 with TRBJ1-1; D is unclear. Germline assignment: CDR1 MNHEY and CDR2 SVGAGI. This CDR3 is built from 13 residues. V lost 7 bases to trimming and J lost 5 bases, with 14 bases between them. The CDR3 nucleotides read TGTGCCAGCATAGGTTGGGATGGGACTGAAGCTTTCTTT. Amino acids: CASIGWDGTEAFF.

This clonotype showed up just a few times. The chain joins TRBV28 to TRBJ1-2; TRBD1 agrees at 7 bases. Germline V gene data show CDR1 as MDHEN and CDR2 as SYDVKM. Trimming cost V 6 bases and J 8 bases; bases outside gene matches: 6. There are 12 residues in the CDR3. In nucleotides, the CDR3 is TGTGCCAGCAGGCCAGGGGGTAGGGGCTACACCTTC. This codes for CASRPGGRGYTF.

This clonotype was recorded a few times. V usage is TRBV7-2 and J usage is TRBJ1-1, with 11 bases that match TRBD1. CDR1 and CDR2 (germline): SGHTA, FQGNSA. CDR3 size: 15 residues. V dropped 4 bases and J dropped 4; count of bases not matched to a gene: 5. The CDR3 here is CASSYPGQGGTEAFF. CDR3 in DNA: TGTGCCAGCAGCTATCCGGGACAGGGGGGCACTGAAGCTTTCTTT.

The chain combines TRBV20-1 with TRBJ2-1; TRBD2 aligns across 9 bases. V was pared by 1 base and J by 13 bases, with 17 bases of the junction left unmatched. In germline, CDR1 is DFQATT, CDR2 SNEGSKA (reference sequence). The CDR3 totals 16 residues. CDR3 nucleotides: TGCAGTGCTAGAGCCCCGGGACTAGCCCTATCGGGGACCCAGTTCTTC. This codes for CSARAPGLALSGTQFF.

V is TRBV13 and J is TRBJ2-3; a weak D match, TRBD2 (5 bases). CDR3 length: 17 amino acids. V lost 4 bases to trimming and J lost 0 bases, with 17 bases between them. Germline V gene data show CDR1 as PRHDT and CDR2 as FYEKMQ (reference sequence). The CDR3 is CASSYRLTPLSTDTQYF. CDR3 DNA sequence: TGTGCCAGCAGCTACCGACTAACACCCCTTAGCACAGATACGCAGTATTTT. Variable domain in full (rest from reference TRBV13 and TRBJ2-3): AAGVIQSPRHLIKEKRETATLKCYPIPRHDTVYWYQQGPGQDPQFLISFYEKMQSDKGSIPDRFSAQQFSDYHSELNMSSLELGDSALYFCASSYRLTPLSTDTQYFGPGTRLTVL.

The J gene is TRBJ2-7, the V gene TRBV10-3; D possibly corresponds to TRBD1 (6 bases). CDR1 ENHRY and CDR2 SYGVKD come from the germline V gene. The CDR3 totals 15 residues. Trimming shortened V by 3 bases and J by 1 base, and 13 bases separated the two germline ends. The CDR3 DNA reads TGTGCCATCAGTGATAGCAGGACAGTTTCCTACGAGCAGTACTTC. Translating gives CAISDSRTVSYEQYF.

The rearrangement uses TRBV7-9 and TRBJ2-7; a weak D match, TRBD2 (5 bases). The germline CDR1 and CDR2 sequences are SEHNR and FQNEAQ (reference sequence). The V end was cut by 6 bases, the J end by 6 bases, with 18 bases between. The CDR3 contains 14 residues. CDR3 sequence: CASRGVAGELEQYF. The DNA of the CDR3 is TGTGCCAGCAGGGGAGTAGCAGGAGAGCTCGAGCAGTACTTC.

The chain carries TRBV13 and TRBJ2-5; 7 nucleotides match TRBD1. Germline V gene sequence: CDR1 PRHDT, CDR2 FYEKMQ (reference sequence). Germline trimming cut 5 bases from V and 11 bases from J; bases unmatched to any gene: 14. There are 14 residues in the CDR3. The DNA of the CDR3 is TGTGCCAGCAGCCCCAGAGGGACAGTTGGCGGGCAGTACTTC. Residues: CASSPRGTVGGQYF.

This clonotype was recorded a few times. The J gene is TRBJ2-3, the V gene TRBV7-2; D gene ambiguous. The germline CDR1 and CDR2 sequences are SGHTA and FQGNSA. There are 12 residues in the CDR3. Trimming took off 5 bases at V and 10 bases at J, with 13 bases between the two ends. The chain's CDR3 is CASSTDPGAQYF. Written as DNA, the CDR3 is TGTGCCAGCAGCACGGACCCCGGCGCGCAGTATTTT.

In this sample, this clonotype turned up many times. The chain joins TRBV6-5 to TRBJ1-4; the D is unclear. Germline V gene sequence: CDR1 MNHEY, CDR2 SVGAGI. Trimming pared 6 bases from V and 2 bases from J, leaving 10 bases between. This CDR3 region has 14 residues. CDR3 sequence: CASSPTATNEKLFF. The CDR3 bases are TGTGCCAGCAGCCCCACGGCGACTAATGAAAAACTGTTTTTT.